The rows below give T cell receptor beta chains drawn from one sample of a study of radiation and T cells in renal cell carcinoma. Profiled with immunoSEQ multiplex PCR; TCRdb holds only in-frame clones, not every one. Found here are approximately 86,000 clones, around 81% of them singletons; the top ten hold more than 9%. The sequenced sample was blood, obtained from a patient whose treatment included radiotherapy and nephrectomy. Every receptor here comes from a man between 50 and 59 years old with renal cell carcinoma. Both conserved end residues are part of each CDR3. The order of the fields is J gene, V gene, D gene, clone size, CDR3 DNA, CDR3 protein. A D gene is named only where the DNA matches it firmly. The size entry is marked missing in some rows and otherwise reads once, few, many or a size class.

j_call: TRBJ2-3
v_call: TRBV7-2
d_call: -
clone_size: -
cdr3_nt: TGTGCCAGCAGCTCCTTCACAGATACGCAGTATTTT
cdr3_aa: CASSSFTDTQYF

j_call: TRBJ1-2
v_call: TRBV18
d_call: TRBD1
clone_size: -
cdr3_nt: TGTGCCAGCTCACAGACAGGGGGCGCGGACTATGGCTACACCTTC
cdr3_aa: CASSQTGGADYGYTF

j_call: TRBJ2-1
v_call: TRBV11-2
d_call: -
clone_size: many
cdr3_nt: TGTGCCAGCAGCGTCGGGGGGCCAAGGTACAATGAGCAGTTCTTC
cdr3_aa: CASSVGGPRYNEQFF

j_call: TRBJ2-2
v_call: TRBV10-3
d_call: TRBD2
clone_size: once
cdr3_nt: TGTGCCACCAGGACTAGCGGGAGTGGTGGGGCCGGGGAGCTGTTTTTT
cdr3_aa: CATRTSGSGGAGELFF

j_call: TRBJ2-5
v_call: TRBV27
d_call: -
clone_size: -
cdr3_nt: TGTGCCAGCAGTGTGCTAGGGGGAAAAGAGACCCAGTACTTC
cdr3_aa: CASSVLGGKETQYF

j_call: TRBJ2-3
v_call: TRBV11-3
d_call: TRBD2
clone_size: -
cdr3_nt: TGTGCCAGCAGCTTAGGAGCTAGCGGGGGGGATACGCAGTATTTT
cdr3_aa: CASSLGASGGDTQYF

j_call: TRBJ2-3
v_call: TRBV2
d_call: -
clone_size: -
cdr3_nt: TGTGCCAGCAACGAAAGGCAGCTCACAGATACGCAGTATTTT
cdr3_aa: CASNERQLTDTQYF

j_call: TRBJ1-1
v_call: TRBV6-1
d_call: -
clone_size: few
cdr3_nt: TGTGCCAGCAGTGAATCGAATGAAGCTTTCTTT
cdr3_aa: CASSESNEAFF

j_call: TRBJ1-2
v_call: TRBV18
d_call: TRBD1
clone_size: -
cdr3_nt: TGTGCCAGCTCACCACCGGGACAGGGGCCCATTCTCAGTCAAGGCTACACCTTC
cdr3_aa: CASSPPGQGPILSQGYTF

j_call: TRBJ2-1
v_call: TRBV6-1
d_call: TRBD1
clone_size: -
cdr3_nt: TGTGCCAGCAGTGTAGGACAGGGAGTCTACAATGAGCAGTTCTTC
cdr3_aa: CASSVGQGVYNEQFF

j_call: TRBJ2-4
v_call: TRBV2
d_call: -
clone_size: -
cdr3_nt: TGTGCCAGCAGTGAATGGCAGGGGAGTATAAACATTCAGTACTTC
cdr3_aa: CASSEWQGSINIQYF

j_call: TRBJ2-1
v_call: TRBV12-5
d_call: TRBD1
clone_size: -
cdr3_nt: TGTGCTAGTGGACTCCAGGGGGCAGGAGATGAGCAGTTCTTC
cdr3_aa: CASGLQGAGDEQFF

j_call: TRBJ2-7
v_call: TRBV2
d_call: -
clone_size: -
cdr3_nt: TGTGCCAGCTCACGGGAGTCTTACGAGCAGTACTTC
cdr3_aa: CASSRESYEQYF

j_call: TRBJ2-7
v_call: TRBV9
d_call: -
clone_size: -
cdr3_nt: TGTGCCAGCAGCGTAGGGACACATAGAACCTACGAGCAGTACTTC
cdr3_aa: CASSVGTHRTYEQYF

j_call: TRBJ2-1
v_call: TRBV6-1
d_call: -
clone_size: -
cdr3_nt: TGTGCCAGCAGTCCAGGGCAAAACTACAATGAGCAGTTCTTC
cdr3_aa: CASSPGQNYNEQFF

j_call: TRBJ1-3
v_call: TRBV9
d_call: -
clone_size: -
cdr3_nt: TGTGCCAGCAGCGCAGACTCAATCCTCTCTGGAAACACCATATATTTT
cdr3_aa: CASSADSILSGNTIYF

j_call: TRBJ2-3
v_call: TRBV4-2
d_call: TRBD2
clone_size: -
cdr3_nt: TGTGCCAGCAGCCAAGATGGGGCTAGCGGGGGACTACACACAGATACGCAGTATTTT
cdr3_aa: CASSQDGASGGLHTDTQYF

j_call: TRBJ2-6
v_call: TRBV29-1
d_call: TRBD2
clone_size: -
cdr3_nt: TGCAGCGCTCTAGCGGGAGTATCTGGGGCCAACGTCCTGACTTTC
cdr3_aa: CSALAGVSGANVLTF

j_call: TRBJ2-1
v_call: TRBV14
d_call: -
clone_size: -
cdr3_nt: TGTGCCAGCAGCCAAGTTATCACCTACAATGAGCAGTTCTTC
cdr3_aa: CASSQVITYNEQFF

j_call: TRBJ2-6
v_call: TRBV19
d_call: -
clone_size: -
cdr3_nt: TGTGCCAGTAGTACGAGGAAAAGCTCTGGGGCCAACGTCCTGACTTTC
cdr3_aa: CASSTRKSSGANVLTF

j_call: TRBJ2-7
v_call: TRBV30
d_call: -
clone_size: -
cdr3_nt: TGTGCCTGGAGTACTTCCCCGAACCTCCCCGAGCAGTACTTC
cdr3_aa: CAWSTSPNLPEQYF

j_call: TRBJ2-7
v_call: TRBV30
d_call: -
clone_size: -
cdr3_nt: TGTGCCTGGAGTGTAAACTCTAACGAGCAGTACTTC
cdr3_aa: CAWSVNSNEQYF

j_call: TRBJ2-2
v_call: TRBV7-8
d_call: -
clone_size: -
cdr3_nt: TGTGCCAGCAGCCAAGCAGACCCCACCGGGGAGCTGTTTTTT
cdr3_aa: CASSQADPTGELFF